Listed here are 12 T cell receptor beta chains from one sample, sequenced in a study of tumor and adjacent non-tumor tissue in lung cancer. This sample's RNA came from whole unsorted tissue. This non-tumor lung sample came from over 3 cm beyond the tumor edge. A modified ARM-PCR protocol with three rounds of nested PCR amplified TCRbeta. TCRdb used MiXCR to reprocess the multiplex PCR reads, holding one entry per CDR3 protein. The repertoire holds 75,000 to 80,000 distinct CDR3 sequences, with over 65% as singletons. Sequenced input: distant non-tumor lung tissue. The receptors were sampled from a man between 65 and 85 years old with non-small cell lung cancer.

This clonotype was detected once. This CDR3 is missing its conserved last phenylalanine or tryptophan, likely due to a read error. The chain uses TRBV4-2 and TRBJ2-3; weak D call: TRBD1 (6 bases). Trimming cost V 5 bases and J 2 bases, with 14 bases left between them. This CDR3 has 15 amino acids. Germline CDR1 is LGHNA and CDR2 is YNFKEQ. The CDR3 sequence: CASSEADRTTDTQYL. The CDR3 nucleotides are TGTGCCAGCAGCGAAGCGGACAGAACCACAGATACGCAGTATTTA.

In the case of this clonotype: The CDR3 does not end in the conserved phenylalanine or tryptophan, so this is likely a read error. The chain is built from TRBV28 and TRBJ2-7; the D gene could be TRBD1 or TRBD2 (6 bases each). Germline CDR1 reads MDHEN; CDR2 reads SYDVKM. This CDR3 comprises 17 residues. The DNA of the CDR3 is TGTGCCAGCAATTTAAGGGGGGTCCTCAAGACATCCTACGAGCAGTACTTA. Translated: CASNLRGVLKTSYEQYL.

Comments on this clonotype: A read error may produce the germline difference seen at one junction end. This chain joins TRBV6-6 and TRBJ2-7; no firm D call. Germline CDR1 is MNHNY and CDR2 is SVGAGI (reference sequence). The CDR3 length is 14 residues. The CDR3 loop reads CASCYAEKRDEQYF. In nucleotides, the CDR3 is TGTGCCAGCTGTTACGCGGAAAAAAGGGACGAGCAGTACTTC.

The CDR3 DNA reads TGTGCCTGCACAACCGGGACAGGCCCCTACGGGCGGTACTTC. Protein: CACTTGTGPYGRYF. V is TRBV10-3 and J is TRBJ2-7; 8 nucleotides align to TRBD1. CDR3 length: 14 residues. Trimming removed 11 bases from V and 12 bases from J; junction bases left unmatched: 21. Germline values: CDR1 ENHRY, CDR2 SYGVKD.

This clonotype was counted at least ten times. The chain recombines TRBV6-5 with TRBJ2-3; D is perhaps TRBD1 (6 bases). Trimming shortened V by 4 bases and J by 2 bases, and 10 bases separated the two germline ends. CDR3 size: 14 residues. CDR1 MNHEY and CDR2 SVGAGI come from the germline V gene. As DNA, the CDR3 is TGTGCCAGCAGTTCAAGGACAGTCACAGATACGCAGTATTTT. Protein: CASSSRTVTDTQYF.

This clonotype turned up a few times. A read error may explain this, as a much larger clone is one base away. The chain employs TRBV5-4 and TRBJ2-1; a weak D match, TRBD1 (6 bases). Germline V gene sequence: CDR1 SGHNT, CDR2 YYREEE (reference sequence). The CDR3 spans 13 residues. Here the CDR3 reads CASSSPPSGGLLF. CDR3 nucleotides: TGTGCCAGCAGCTCGCCCCCGTCTGGGGGCCTGCTCTTC.

The genes are TRBV7-9 and TRBJ2-1, with a possible D match to TRBD1 (6 bases). CDR1 and CDR2 from the germline V gene are SEHNR and FQNEAQ (reference sequence). The CDR3 has 15 residues. Trimming stripped 5 bases from V and 8 bases from J, with 19 bases between. CDR3 DNA sequence: TGTGCCAGCAGCCCCTCAGGGGACGGAAACTATGAGCAGTTCTTC. Translating gives CASSPSGDGNYEQFF.

For this clonotype: Sequence at one end of the junction differs from germline and may be a read error. The CDR3 sequence: CASSFPLGLTEGFF. For the CDR3, the DNA is TGTGCCAGCAGCTTTCCTTTGGGGCTCACTGAAGGTTTCTTT. The chain employs TRBV5-8 and TRBJ1-1, with D tentatively TRBD1 (5 bases). Germline-derived CDR1 and CDR2 are SGHTS and YDEGEE. The CDR3 is 14 residues long.

Notes on this clonotype: One end of the junction is discordant with germline, which a read error may explain. The chain couples TRBV29-1 to TRBJ2-5, with TRBD1 as a possible D gene (6 bases). The length of the CDR3 is 16 residues. Germline CDR1 reads SQVTM; CDR2 reads ANQGSEA. DNA of the CDR3: TGTAGCACCGAGCCCTACCTCCAGACAGGTCAAGAGACCCAGTACTTC. It encodes CSTEPYLQTGQETQYF.

With regard to this clonotype: This likely comes from a read error, as the CDR3 has no conserved phenylalanine or tryptophan at its end. This chain connects TRBV9 to TRBJ1-2; D gene uncertain. CDR1 SGDLS and CDR2 YYNGEE come from the germline V gene. This CDR3 is built from 14 residues. The CDR3 reads CASSVDRGNYGYTL. The DNA for the CDR3 is TGTGCCAGCAGTGTAGATCGAGGTAACTATGGCTACACCTTA.

This clonotype was detected many times. The rearrangement links TRBV5-1 to TRBJ2-1, with 7 bases that match TRBD1. There are 14 residues in the CDR3. Looked up from germline, CDR1 is SGHRS and CDR2 is YFSETQ. V gave up 2 bases and J gave up 5 bases; unmatched junction bases: 4. This CDR3 is CASSFRDSHNEQFF. Written as DNA, the CDR3 is TGCGCCAGCAGCTTCCGGGACAGTCACAATGAGCAGTTCTTC.

The genes are TRBV29-1 and TRBJ2-3, with D perhaps TRBD1 or TRBD2 (5 bases each). This CDR3 has 15 residues. The germline gives CDR1 SQVTM, CDR2 ANQGSEA. V gave up 5 bases and J gave up 6 bases, with 21 bases separating them. The CDR3 DNA follows: TGCAGCGTTACCCTCGGGAATGGGGCCACTGATACGCAGTATTTT. It yields the protein CSVTLGNGATDTQYF.